The clone carrying this TCR beta chain was picked up a small number of times. As yet, its antigen is unknown. This sample was taken from a study of response to subunit inactivated influenza vaccine. Broader study findings: It was suggested by the authors that few new T cells are recruited by each seasonal influenza vaccination.

The CDR3 runs 16 residues. V dropped 0 bases and J dropped 0 bases, with 9 bases sitting between them. The germline CDR1 and CDR2 sequences are LGHDT and YNNKEL (reference sequence). TCRdb reprocessed the RT-PCR reads with MiXCR, giving one entry per CDR3 protein. Of around 760,000 distinct CDR3 sequences in the sample, approximately 14% were seen once. This TCR came from a man between 45 and 60 years old who received an inactivated influenza vaccine. The sample was PBMCs from blood, taken 14 to 15 days before vaccination. The genes are TRBV3-1 and TRBJ2-1; tentative D call: TRBD1 (6 bases). CDR3 in amino acids: CASSQEGQFSYNEQFF. CDR3 DNA sequence: TGTGCCAGCAGCCAAGAAGGACAGTTCTCCTACAATGAGCAGTTCTTC.